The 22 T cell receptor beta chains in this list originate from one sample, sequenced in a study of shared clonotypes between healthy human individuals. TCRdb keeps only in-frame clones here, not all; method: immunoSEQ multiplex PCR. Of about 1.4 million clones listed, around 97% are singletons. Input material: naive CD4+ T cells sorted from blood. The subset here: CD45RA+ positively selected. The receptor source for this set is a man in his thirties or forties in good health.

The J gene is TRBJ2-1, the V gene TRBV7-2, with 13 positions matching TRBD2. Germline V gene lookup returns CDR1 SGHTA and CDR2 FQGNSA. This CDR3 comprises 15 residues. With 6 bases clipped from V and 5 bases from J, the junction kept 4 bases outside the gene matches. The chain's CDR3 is CASSRTSGRDNEQFF. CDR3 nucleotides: TGTGCCAGCAGTCGTACTAGCGGGAGGGACAATGAGCAGTTCTTC.

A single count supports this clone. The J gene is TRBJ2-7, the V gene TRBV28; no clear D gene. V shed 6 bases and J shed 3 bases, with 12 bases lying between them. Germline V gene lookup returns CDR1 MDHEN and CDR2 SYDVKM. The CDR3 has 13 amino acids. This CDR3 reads CASRHALNYEQYF. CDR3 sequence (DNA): TGTGCCAGCAGACACGCGCTTAACTACGAGCAGTACTTC.

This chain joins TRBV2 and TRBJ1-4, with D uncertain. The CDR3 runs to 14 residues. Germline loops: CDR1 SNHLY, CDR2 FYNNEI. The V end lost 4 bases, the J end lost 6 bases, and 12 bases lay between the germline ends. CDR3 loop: CASSGQPRDEKLFF. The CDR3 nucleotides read TGTGCCAGCAGTGGTCAACCCCGGGATGAAAAACTGTTTTTT.

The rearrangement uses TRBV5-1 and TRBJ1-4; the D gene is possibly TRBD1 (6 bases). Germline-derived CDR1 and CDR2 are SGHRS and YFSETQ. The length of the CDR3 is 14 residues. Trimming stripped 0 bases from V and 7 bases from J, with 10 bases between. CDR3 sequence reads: CASSLVGGLEKLFF. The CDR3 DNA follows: TGCGCCAGCAGCTTGGTCGGGGGCCTTGAAAAACTGTTTTTT.

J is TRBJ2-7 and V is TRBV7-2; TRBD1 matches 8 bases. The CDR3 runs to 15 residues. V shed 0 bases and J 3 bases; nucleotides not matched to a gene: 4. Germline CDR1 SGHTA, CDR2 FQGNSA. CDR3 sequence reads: CASSLALGQGYEQYF. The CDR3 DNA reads TGTGCCAGCAGCTTAGCTCTCGGACAGGGCTACGAGCAGTACTTC. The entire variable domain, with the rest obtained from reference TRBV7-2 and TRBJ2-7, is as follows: GAGVSQSPSNKVTEKGKDVELRCDPISGHTALYWYRQSLGQGLEFLIYFQGNSAPDKSGLPSDRFSAERTGGSVSTLTIQRTQQEDSAVYLCASSLALGQGYEQYFGPGTRLTVT.

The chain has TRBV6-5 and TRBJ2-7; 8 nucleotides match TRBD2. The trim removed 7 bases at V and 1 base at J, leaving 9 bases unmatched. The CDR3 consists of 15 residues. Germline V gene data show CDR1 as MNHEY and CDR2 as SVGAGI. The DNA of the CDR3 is TGTGCCAGCATCAAACTCGGGGGGGCTTCCTACGAGCAGTACTTC. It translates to CASIKLGGASYEQYF.

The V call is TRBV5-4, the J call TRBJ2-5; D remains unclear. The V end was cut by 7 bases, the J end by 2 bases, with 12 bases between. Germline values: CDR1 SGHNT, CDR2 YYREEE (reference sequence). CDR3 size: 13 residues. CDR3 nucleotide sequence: TGTGCCAGCGGGAAGATCCCACAAGAGACCCAGTACTTC. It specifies CASGKIPQETQYF. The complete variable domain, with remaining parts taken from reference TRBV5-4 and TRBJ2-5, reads ETGVTQSPTHLIKTRGQQVTLRCSSQSGHNTVSWYQQALGQGPQFIFQYYREEENGRGNFPPRFSGLQFPNYSSELNVNALELDDSALYLCASGKIPQETQYFGPGTRLLVL.

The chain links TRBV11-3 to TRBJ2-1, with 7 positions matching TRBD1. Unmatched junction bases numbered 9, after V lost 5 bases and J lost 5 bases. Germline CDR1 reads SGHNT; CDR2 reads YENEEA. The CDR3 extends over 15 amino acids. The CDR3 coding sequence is TGTGCCAGCAGCGCAGGGGGTGGGACCCACAATGAGCAGTTCTTC. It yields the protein CASSAGGGTHNEQFF.

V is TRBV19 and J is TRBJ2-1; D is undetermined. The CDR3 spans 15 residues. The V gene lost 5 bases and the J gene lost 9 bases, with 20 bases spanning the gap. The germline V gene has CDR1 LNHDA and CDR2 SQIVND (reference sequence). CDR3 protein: CASSQLDLLTFEQFF. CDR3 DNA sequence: TGTGCCAGTAGTCAATTGGACCTCCTTACATTTGAGCAGTTCTTC. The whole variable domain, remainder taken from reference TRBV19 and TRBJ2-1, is DGGITQSPKYLFRKEGQNVTLSCEQNLNHDAMYWYRQDPGQGLRLIYYSQIVNDFQKGDIAEGYSVSREKKESFPLTVTSAQKNPTAFYLCASSQLDLLTFEQFFGPGTRLTVL.

CDR3 nucleotides: TGTGCCAGCAGCGCGGGACTAGCGGTCTACAATGAGCAGTTCTTC. Protein product: CASSAGLAVYNEQFF. V and J are TRBV11-2 and TRBJ2-1, with 11 bases lining up with TRBD2. The CDR3 consists of 15 residues. V shed 5 bases, J shed 3 bases, and the junction held 3 bases outside the gene matches. Germline V gene sequence: CDR1 SGHAT, CDR2 FQNNGV.

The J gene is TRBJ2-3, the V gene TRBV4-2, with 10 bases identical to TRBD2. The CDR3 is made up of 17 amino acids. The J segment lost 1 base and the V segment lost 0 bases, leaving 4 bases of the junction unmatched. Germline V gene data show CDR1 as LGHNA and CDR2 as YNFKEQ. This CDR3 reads CASSQEALAGGTDTQYF. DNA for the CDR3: TGTGCCAGCAGCCAAGAGGCCCTAGCGGGAGGCACAGATACGCAGTATTTT.

CDR3 sequence (DNA): TGTGCCAGCAGCTTAAGCGCCCCGAGCACAGATACGCAGTATTTT. Translated: CASSLSAPSTDTQYF. The chain has TRBV7-9 and TRBJ2-3; no reliable D call. This CDR3 is built from 15 residues. CDR1 and CDR2 from the germline V gene are SEHNR and FQNEAQ (reference sequence). Trimming took 2 bases from V and 0 from J, leaving 9 bases between them. Variable domain in full (rest from reference TRBV7-9 and TRBJ2-3): DTGVSQNPRHKITKRGQNVTFRCDPISEHNRLYWYRQTLGQGPEFLTYFQNEAQLEKSRLLSDRFSAERPKGSFSTLEIQRTEQGDSAMYLCASSLSAPSTDTQYFGPGTRLTVL.

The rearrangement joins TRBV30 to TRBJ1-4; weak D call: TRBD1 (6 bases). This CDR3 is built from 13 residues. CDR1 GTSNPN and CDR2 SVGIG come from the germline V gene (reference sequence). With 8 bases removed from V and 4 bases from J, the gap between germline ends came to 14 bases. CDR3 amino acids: CAGIRGVNEKLFF. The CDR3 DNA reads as TGTGCCGGAATAAGGGGGGTTAATGAAAAACTGTTTTTT.

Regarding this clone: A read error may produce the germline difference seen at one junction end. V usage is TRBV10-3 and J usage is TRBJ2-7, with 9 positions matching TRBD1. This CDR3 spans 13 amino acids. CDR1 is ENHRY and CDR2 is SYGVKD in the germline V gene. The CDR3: CAISESTQQGALF. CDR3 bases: TGTGCCATCAGTGAGTCGACCCAACAGGGGGCCCTCTTC.

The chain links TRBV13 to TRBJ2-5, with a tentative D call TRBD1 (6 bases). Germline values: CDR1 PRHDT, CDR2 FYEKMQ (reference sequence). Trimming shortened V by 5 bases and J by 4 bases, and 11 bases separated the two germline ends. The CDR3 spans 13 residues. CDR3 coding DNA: TGTGCCAGCAGCCAACGAGGGGGAGAGACCCAGTACTTC. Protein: CASSQRGGETQYF.

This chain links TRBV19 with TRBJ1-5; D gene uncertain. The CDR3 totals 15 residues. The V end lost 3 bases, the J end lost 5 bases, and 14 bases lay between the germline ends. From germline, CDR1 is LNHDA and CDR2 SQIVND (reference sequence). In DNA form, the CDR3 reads TGTGCCAGTAGTATTCTCGGCAGAAGGTATCAGCCCCAGCATTTT. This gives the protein CASSILGRRYQPQHF.

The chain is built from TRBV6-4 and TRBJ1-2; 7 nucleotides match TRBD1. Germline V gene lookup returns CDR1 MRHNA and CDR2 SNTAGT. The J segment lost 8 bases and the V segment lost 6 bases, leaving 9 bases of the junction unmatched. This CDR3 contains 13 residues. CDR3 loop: CASRPDRAKGYTF. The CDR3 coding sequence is TGTGCCAGCAGACCCGACAGGGCTAAAGGCTACACCTTC.

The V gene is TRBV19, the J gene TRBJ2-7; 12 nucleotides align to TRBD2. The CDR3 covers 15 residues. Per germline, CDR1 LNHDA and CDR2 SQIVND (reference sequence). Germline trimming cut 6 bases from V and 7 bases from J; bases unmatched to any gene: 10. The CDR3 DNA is TGTGCCAGTAGCGCAACTAGCGGGAGGTTTAGAGAGCAGTACTTC. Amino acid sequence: CASSATSGRFREQYF.

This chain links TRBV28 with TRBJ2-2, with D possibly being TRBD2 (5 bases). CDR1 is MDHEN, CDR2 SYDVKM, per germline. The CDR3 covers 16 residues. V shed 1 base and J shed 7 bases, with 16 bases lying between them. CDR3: CASSLFGIRLRGELFF. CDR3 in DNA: TGTGCCAGCAGTTTATTCGGGATCCGTCTGCGCGGGGAGCTGTTTTTT.

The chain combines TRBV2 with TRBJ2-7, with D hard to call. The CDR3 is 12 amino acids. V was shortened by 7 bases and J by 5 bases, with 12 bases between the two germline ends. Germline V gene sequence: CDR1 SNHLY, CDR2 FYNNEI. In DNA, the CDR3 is TGTGCCAGCAATAAACAGCCAAACGAGCAGTACTTC. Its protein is CASNKQPNEQYF.

The CDR3 nucleotides read TGTGCCAGCAGTTTAGCGACTAGCGGGTATGCCGAGCAGTACTTC. Protein: CASSLATSGYAEQYF. The chain employs TRBV28 and TRBJ2-7; TRBD2 aligns across 10 bases. The CDR3 runs to 15 residues. Germline lookup yields CDR1 MDHEN and CDR2 SYDVKM. Germline trimming cut 2 bases from V and 6 bases from J; bases unmatched to any gene: 7.

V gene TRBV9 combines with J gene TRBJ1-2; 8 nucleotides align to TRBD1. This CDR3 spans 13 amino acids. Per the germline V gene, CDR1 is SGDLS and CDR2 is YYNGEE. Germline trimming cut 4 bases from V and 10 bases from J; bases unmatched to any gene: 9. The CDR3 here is CASSNGQGRFYTF. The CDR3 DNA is TGTGCCAGCAGCAATGGACAGGGTCGTTTCTACACCTTC.